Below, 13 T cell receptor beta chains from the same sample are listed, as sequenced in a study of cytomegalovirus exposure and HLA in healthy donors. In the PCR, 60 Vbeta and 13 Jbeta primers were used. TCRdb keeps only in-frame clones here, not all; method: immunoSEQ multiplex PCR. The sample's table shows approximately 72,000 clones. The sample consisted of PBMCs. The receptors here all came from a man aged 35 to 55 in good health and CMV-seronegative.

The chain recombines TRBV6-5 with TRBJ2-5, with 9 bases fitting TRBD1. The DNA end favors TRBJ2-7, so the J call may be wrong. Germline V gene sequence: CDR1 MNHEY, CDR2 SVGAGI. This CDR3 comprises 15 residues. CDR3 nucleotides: TGTGCCAGCAGCTTCCGGGACAGGGCGCCCTACGAGCAGTACTTC. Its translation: CASSFRDRAPYEQYF.

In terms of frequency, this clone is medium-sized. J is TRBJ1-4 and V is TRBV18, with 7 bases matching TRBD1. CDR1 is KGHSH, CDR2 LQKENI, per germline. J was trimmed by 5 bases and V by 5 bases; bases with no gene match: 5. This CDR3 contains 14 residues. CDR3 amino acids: CASSAGRGNEKLFF. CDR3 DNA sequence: TGTGCCAGCTCAGCGGGCAGGGGGAATGAAAAACTGTTTTTT.

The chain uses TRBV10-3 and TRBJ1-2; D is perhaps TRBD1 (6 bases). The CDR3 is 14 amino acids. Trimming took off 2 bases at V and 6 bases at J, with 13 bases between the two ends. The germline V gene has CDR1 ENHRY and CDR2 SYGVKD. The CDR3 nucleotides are TGTGCCATCAGTGAGCTTGGCAGGGGTGATGGCTACACCTTC. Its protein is CAISELGRGDGYTF.

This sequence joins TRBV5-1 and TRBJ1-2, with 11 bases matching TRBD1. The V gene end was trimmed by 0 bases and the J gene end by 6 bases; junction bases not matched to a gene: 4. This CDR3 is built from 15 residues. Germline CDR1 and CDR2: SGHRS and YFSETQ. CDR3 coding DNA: TGCGCCAGCAGCTTGGTTGGACAGGGGGCGGATGGCTACACCTTC. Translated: CASSLVGQGADGYTF.

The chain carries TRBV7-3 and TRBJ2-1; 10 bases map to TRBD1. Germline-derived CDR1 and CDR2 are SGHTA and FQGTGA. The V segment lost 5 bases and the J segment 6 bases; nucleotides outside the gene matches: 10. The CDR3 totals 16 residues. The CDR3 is CASSAHPGTGVNEQFF. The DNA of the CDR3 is TGTGCCAGCAGCGCCCACCCCGGGACAGGGGTCAATGAGCAGTTCTTC.

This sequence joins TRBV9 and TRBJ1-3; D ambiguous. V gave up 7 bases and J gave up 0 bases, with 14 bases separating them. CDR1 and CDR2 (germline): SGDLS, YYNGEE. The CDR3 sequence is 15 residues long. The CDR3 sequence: CASGQVGYSGNTIYF. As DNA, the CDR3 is TGTGCCAGCGGCCAGGTCGGATACTCTGGAAACACCATATATTTT.

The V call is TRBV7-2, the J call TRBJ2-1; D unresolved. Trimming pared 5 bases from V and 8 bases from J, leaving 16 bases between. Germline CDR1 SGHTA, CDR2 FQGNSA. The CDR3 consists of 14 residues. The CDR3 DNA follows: TGTGCCAGCAGCCCCCAGGTCTTGAGACATGAGCAGTTCTTC. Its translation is CASSPQVLRHEQFF.

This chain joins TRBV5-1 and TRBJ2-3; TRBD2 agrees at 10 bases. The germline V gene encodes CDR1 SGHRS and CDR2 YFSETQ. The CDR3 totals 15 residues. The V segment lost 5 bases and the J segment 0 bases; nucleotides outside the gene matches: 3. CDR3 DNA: TGCGCCAGCAGGTGGACTAGCGGAAGCACAGATACGCAGTATTTT. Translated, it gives CASRWTSGSTDTQYF.

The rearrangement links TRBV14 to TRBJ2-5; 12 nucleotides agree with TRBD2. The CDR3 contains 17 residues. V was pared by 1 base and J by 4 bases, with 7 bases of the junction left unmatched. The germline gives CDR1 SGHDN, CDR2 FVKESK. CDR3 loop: CASSQGSSGGAAETQYF. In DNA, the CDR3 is TGTGCCAGCAGCCAAGGCTCTAGCGGGGGGGCCGCAGAGACCCAGTACTTC. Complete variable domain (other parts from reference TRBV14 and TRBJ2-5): EAGVTQFPSHSVIEKGQTVTLRCDPISGHDNLYWYRRVMGKEIKFLLHFVKESKQDESGMPNNRFLAERTGGTYSTLKVQPAELEDSGVYFCASSQGSSGGAAETQYFGPGTRLLVL.

CDR3 sequence (DNA): TGTGCCAGCAGCTTCGGCCTAACGCAGGGGAGACAAGAGACCCAGTACTTC. Its translation is CASSFGLTQGRQETQYF. The gene calls are TRBV7-8 and TRBJ2-5, with D possibly matching TRBD1 (6 bases). CDR3 size: 17 residues. V was pared by 3 bases and J by 2 bases, with 19 bases between. Germline-derived CDR1 and CDR2 are SGHVS and FQNEAQ.

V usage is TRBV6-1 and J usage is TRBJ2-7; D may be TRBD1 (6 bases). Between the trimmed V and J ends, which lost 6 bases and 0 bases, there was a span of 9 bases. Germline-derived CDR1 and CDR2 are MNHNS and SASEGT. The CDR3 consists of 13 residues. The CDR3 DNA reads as TGTGCCAGCAGAACAGGGAGCTCCTACGAGCAGTACTTC. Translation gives CASRTGSSYEQYF.

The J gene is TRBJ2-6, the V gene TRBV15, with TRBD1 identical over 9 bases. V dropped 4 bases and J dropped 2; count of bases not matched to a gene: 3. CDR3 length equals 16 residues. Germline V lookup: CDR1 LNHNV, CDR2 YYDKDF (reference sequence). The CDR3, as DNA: TGTGCCACCAGCACTTGGGACAGGGCTGGGGCCAACGTCCTGACTTTC. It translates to CATSTWDRAGANVLTF.

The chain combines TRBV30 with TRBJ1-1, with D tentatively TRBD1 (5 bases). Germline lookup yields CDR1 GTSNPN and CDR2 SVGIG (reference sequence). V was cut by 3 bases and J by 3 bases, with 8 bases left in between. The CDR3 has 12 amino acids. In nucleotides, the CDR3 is TGTGCCTGGAGGGGGCTCGACACTGAAGCTTTCTTT. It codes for CAWRGLDTEAFF.